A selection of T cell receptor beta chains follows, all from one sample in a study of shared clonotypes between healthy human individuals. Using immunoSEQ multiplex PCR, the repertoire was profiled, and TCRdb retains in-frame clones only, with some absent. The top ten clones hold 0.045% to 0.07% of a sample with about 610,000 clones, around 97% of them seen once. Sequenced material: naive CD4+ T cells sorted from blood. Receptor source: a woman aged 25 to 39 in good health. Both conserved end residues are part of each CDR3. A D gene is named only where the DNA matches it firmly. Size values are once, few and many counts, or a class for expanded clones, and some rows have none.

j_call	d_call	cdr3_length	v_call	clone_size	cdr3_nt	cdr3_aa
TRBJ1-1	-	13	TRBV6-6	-	TGTGCCAGCATGATACGCACAGACACTGAAGCTTTCTTT	CASMIRTDTEAFF
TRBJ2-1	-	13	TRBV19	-	TGTGCCAGTAGTGTTCAACGGGACTTTGAGCAGTTCTTC	CASSVQRDFEQFF
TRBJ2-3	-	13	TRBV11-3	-	TGTGCCAGCAGCAAACAGGGAAAAGATACGCAGTATTTT	CASSKQGKDTQYF
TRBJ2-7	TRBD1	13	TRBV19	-	TGTGCCAGTAAAGGCTGGACAGGGTCCGAGCAGTACTTC	CASKGWTGSEQYF
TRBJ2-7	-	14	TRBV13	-	TGTGCCAGCAGTTACGAGGGAGCCTCCTACGAGCAGTACTTC	CASSYEGASYEQYF
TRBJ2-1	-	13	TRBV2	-	TGTGCCAGCAAAGGGGGGGGTTACAATGAGCAGTTCTTC	CASKGGGYNEQFF
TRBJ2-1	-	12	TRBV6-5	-	TGTGCCAGCAGTTACAGTGGCAATGAGCAGTTCTTC	CASSYSGNEQFF
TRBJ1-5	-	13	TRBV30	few	TGTGCCTGGAGTGTACAGGGCAATCAGCCCCAGCATTTT	CAWSVQGNQPQHF
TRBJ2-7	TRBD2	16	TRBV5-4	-	TGTGCCAGCAGCTTTAGTTTAGGACTAGCGGTCTACGAGCAGTACTTC	CASSFSLGLAVYEQYF
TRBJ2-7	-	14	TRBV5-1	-	TGCGCCAGCAGGAGAGTCCAGGGCGCCTACGAGCAGTACTTC	CASRRVQGAYEQYF
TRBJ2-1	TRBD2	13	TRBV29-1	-	TGCAGCGTGATTAGCGGGAGTTACAATGAGCAGTTCTTC	CSVISGSYNEQFF
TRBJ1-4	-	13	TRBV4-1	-	TGCGCCAGCAGCCAAGGGCCCCATGAAAAACTGTTTTTT	CASSQGPHEKLFF
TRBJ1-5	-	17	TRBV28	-	TGTGCCAGCAGCCCCATTCGTTCATTGCACCGGCCGCAGCCCCAGCATTTT	CASSPIRSLHRPQPQHF
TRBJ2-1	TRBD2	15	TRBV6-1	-	TGTGCCAGCAGTGAAGCGAGCGGGAGCTACAATGAGCAGTTCTTC	CASSEASGSYNEQFF
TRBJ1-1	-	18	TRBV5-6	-	TGTGCCAGCAGCTGGGAGGTGGGGGCGCAAAGAAGAAGAACTGAAGCTTTCTTT	CASSWEVGAQRRRTEAFF